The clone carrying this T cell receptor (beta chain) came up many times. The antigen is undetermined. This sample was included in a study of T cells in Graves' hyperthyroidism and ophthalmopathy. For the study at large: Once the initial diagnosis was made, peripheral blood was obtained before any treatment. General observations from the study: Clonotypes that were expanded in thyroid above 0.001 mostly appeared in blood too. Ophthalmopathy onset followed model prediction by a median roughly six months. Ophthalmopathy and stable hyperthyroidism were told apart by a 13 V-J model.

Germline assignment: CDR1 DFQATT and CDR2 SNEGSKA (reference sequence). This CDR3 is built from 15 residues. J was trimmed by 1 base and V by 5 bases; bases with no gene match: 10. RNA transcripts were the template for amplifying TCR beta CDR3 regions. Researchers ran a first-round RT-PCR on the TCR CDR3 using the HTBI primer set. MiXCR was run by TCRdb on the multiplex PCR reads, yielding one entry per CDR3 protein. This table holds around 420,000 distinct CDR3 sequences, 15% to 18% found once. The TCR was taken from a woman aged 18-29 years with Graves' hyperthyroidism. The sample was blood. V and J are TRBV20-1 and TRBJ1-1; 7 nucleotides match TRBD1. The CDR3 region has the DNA TGCAGTGCTTGGAATATACAGGGGCCGAACACTGAAGCTTTCTTT. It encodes CSAWNIQGPNTEAFF.